This is a list of T cell receptor beta chains from one sample in a study of blood T cell repertoires in COVID-19. Some clones are missing from TCRdb's copy, which holds only in-frame ones; the method was immunoSEQ multiplex PCR. The data show 65,000 to 85,000 clones, 85% to 90% seen once. Sequenced input: peripheral blood. Receptors were obtained from a man in his forties or fifties with active COVID-19. Both conserved end residues are part of each CDR3. The D gene is left open where the match is weak. Rows give clone size only sometimes, using once, few, many, or a class for an expanded clone.

TRBJ1-1	-	-	TRBV7-2	TGTGCCAGCAGCTTAGTGTCTGGGGGCCCTGAAGCTTTCTTT	CASSLVSGGPEAFF
TRBJ2-7	-	-	TRBV7-2	TGTGCCAGCAGCTTACCTAGCGCAGCCTCCTACGAGCAGTACTTC	CASSLPSAASYEQYF
TRBJ2-1	-	once	TRBV20-1	TGCAGTGCTCCTAATAGTTTTAAGCAGTTCTTC	CSAPNSFKQFF
TRBJ2-1	-	-	TRBV7-3	TGTGCCAGCAGCTTAGGGCACAGCTCCTACAATGAGCAGTTCTTC	CASSLGHSSYNEQFF
TRBJ2-5	-	-	TRBV11-3	TGTGCCAGCAGCTTAGGACTAAAAGAGACCCAGTACTTC	CASSLGLKETQYF
TRBJ2-1	TRBD2	-	TRBV5-1	TGCGCCAGCAGCCCCCGGGAAGCGGGGACTTACAATGAGCAGTTCTTC	CASSPREAGTYNEQFF
TRBJ1-5	TRBD1	-	TRBV12-5	TGTGCTAGTGCCCCACAGGGGGGAAATCAGCCCCAGCATTTT	CASAPQGGNQPQHF
TRBJ1-1	-	-	TRBV7-8	TGTGCCAGCAGCTTAGTTGGCTTGAACACTGAAGCTTTCTTT	CASSLVGLNTEAFF
TRBJ2-1	TRBD2	-	TRBV5-4	TGTGCCAGCAGCTCCGGGACTAGCGGGAACGGGCAGTTCTTC	CASSSGTSGNGQFF
TRBJ1-1	-	-	TRBV5-5	TGTGCCAGCAGGGAAACAGGGTGGGACACTGAAGCTTTCTTT	CASRETGWDTEAFF
TRBJ2-1	TRBD2	-	TRBV28	TGTGCCAGCAGTCCTGGTGAGGGCGGGAGGCATGAGCAGTTCTTC	CASSPGEGGRHEQFF
TRBJ1-3	-	-	TRBV5-1	TGCGCCAGCAGCTTCGATCCGAGCTCTGGAAACACCATATATTTT	CASSFDPSSGNTIYF
TRBJ2-1	TRBD2	-	TRBV5-6	TGTGCCAGCAGCTTGGAGCGGCTAGCGGGGAACAATGAGCAGTTCTTC	CASSLERLAGNNEQFF
TRBJ2-7	-	-	TRBV18	TGTGCCAGCTCAGTCGGGACAATCCTCCCCTACGAGCAGTACTTC	CASSVGTILPYEQYF
TRBJ1-5	-	few	TRBV15	TGTGCCACCAGCAGAGGAAGCGCCACGGACATCAAACTCGAGAGGAGCAATCAGCCCCAGCATTTT	CATSRGSATDIKLERSNQPQHF
TRBJ2-3	-	once	TRBV6-5	TGTGCCAGCAGAATACAAGATACGCAGTATTTT	CASRIQDTQYF
TRBJ2-3	TRBD2	-	TRBV5-6	TGTGCCAGCAGCTTCGGTAGCGGGGGCGTACTAGGCACAGATACGCAGTATTTT	CASSFGSGGVLGTDTQYF
TRBJ2-1	TRBD1	once	TRBV9	TGTGCCAGCTCCAGGGACAGGGGCTACAATGAGCAGTTCTTC	CASSRDRGYNEQFF
TRBJ1-4	-	-	TRBV7-2	TGTGCCAGCAGCTTAGCGCTGCAGGGTCCTAATAAACTGTTTTTT	CASSLALQGPNKLFF
TRBJ2-1	TRBD2	-	TRBV10-3	TGTGCCATCAGTGGGACTAGCGGGACCAACAATGAGCAGTTCTTC	CAISGTSGTNNEQFF
TRBJ2-5	-	-	TRBV12-3/TRBV12-4	TGTGCCAGCAGCCTAGGGGCGGAGACCCAGTACTTC	CASSLGAETQYF
TRBJ2-3	-	once	TRBV7-9	TGTGCCAGCAGCCCTGCGGGGAGAAGCACAGATACGCAGTATTTT	CASSPAGRSTDTQYF
TRBJ2-3	TRBD2	-	TRBV4-1	TGCGCCAGCAGCCAAGATCAGCGGGAGGAGGCAGATACGCAGTATTTT	CASSQDQREEADTQYF
TRBJ2-1	-	few	TRBV21-1	TGTGCCAGCAGCCCAACCCCACTAGCGGGGAGATTCTCCTACAATGAGCAGTTCTTC	CASSPTPLAGRFSYNEQFF
TRBJ2-7	TRBD1	many	TRBV5-1	TGCGCCAGCAGCGGTACCGGGACAGGGGCCGAGCAGTACTTC	CASSGTGTGAEQYF
TRBJ2-3	TRBD1	-	TRBV6-2/TRBV6-3	TGTGCCAGCAGTTATCAGGGGGCGCGAACAGATACGCAGTATTTT	CASSYQGARTDTQYF
TRBJ2-3	TRBD2	-	TRBV5-4	TGTGCCAGCAGCCCGACTAGCGGGAGGGGTAGCACAGATACGCAGTATTTT	CASSPTSGRGSTDTQYF
TRBJ2-2	-	-	TRBV5-4	TGTGCCAGCAGCTTGCGCGGGTCCGGGGAGCTGTTTTTT	CASSLRGSGELFF
TRBJ2-7	TRBD1	-	TRBV6-5	TGTGCCAGCAGTTACTCTTCCAGGGGGCGAACGTACGAGCAGTACTTC	CASSYSSRGRTYEQYF
TRBJ1-2	-	-	TRBV4-1	TGCGCCAGCAGCCAAGGGAGGAGGGGCTACACCTTC	CASSQGRRGYTF
TRBJ1-1	TRBD1	-	TRBV19	TGTGCCAGTAGTTCGGGGACAGTTTTGAACACTGAAGCTTTCTTT	CASSSGTVLNTEAFF
TRBJ2-4	TRBD2	-	TRBV29-1	TGCAGCGTTGAAGATAGGCGGGAGTGGGGAAACATTCAGTACTTC	CSVEDRREWGNIQYF
TRBJ2-2	TRBD1	-	TRBV7-8	TGTGCCAGCAGCATGGGACAGAAGCGGAGTACCGGGGAGCTGTTTTTT	CASSMGQKRSTGELFF